This entry lists 9 T cell receptor beta chains sequenced from one sample in a study of T cells in women clearing cervical HPV infection. Sequencing used immunoSEQ multiplex PCR; TCRdb keeps in-frame clones, though not all of them. Its table records about 36,000 clones. The sample comprised blood buffy coat. The receptors derive from a woman aged 18 to 75 with a cervical HPV16 infection that either progressed to CIN3+ or cleared (not recorded which).

In regard to this clone: The CDR3 is cut off 3 residues early in the read; its end comes from the germline J gene. The chain recombines TRBV11-2 with TRBJ2-2, with TRBD1 matching 7 bases. The germline CDR1 and CDR2 sequences are SGHAT and FQNNGV. This CDR3 is 13 amino acids long. Losses at the gene ends were 5 bases for V and 6 bases for J; bases not matched to a gene: 3. The CDR3 here is CASSRTGAGELFF. The sequenced CDR3 bases are TGTGCCAGCAGCCGCACAGGGGCCGGGGAG.

On this clone itself: Read sequence stops 3 residues before the CDR3 end, and the germline J gene provides the missing end. This sequence joins TRBV20-1 and TRBJ2-5, with D perhaps being TRBD1 or TRBD2 (5 bases each). Germline V CDR1 and CDR2: DFQATT, SNEGSKA (reference sequence). The V gene lost 2 bases and the J gene lost 1 base, with 17 bases spanning the gap. The CDR3 spans 16 residues. Partial CDR3 DNA: TGCAGTGCTAGAAAGGGAGAGGGGAGACTCCAAGAGACC. Amino acid sequence: CSARKGEGRLQET. The complete CDR3 reads CSARKGEGRLQETQYF.

Remarks on this clone: The read comes to an end 3 residues before the CDR3 does, leaving the germline J gene to fill in the end. The chain employs TRBV13 and TRBJ2-3; 8 nucleotides align to TRBD2. V dropped 5 bases and J dropped 4; count of bases not matched to a gene: 20. CDR1 and CDR2 from the germline V gene are PRHDT and FYEKMQ (reference sequence). This CDR3 spans 19 amino acids. CDR3 sequence reads: CASSPPSLVSDGGADTQYF. CDR3 bases read: TGTGCCAGCAGCCCCCCCTCCCTGGTCTCAGACGGGGGGGCAGATACG.

For this clone: The CDR3 is cut off 3 residues early in the read; its end comes from the germline J gene. The chain joins TRBV20-1 to TRBJ1-5, with D perhaps matching TRBD1 (5 bases). Germline V gives CDR1 DFQATT, CDR2 SNEGSKA (reference sequence). The CDR3 covers 13 residues. The V end lost 5 bases, the J end lost 8 bases, and 16 bases lay between the germline ends. The CDR3 DNA, read in part, is TGCAGTGCTGGGGCTCTAGGGGAAGAGCCC. Translation gives CSAGALGEEP. The CDR3, in full, reads CSAGALGEEPQHF.

A remark on this clone: The CDR3 extends 3 residues past the end of the read, so its final part is completed from the germline J gene. The chain employs TRBV30 and TRBJ1-1; possibly TRBD1 for D (6 bases). V was pared by 1 base and J by 4 bases, with 16 bases between. CDR1 GTSNPN and CDR2 SVGIG come from the germline V gene (reference sequence). The CDR3 is made up of 15 amino acids. CDR3 DNA, as far as it was read: TGTGCCTGGAGTGCCCCTGGGGGGGCGCCCACTGAA. Translated: CAWSAPGGAPTE. The whole CDR3 sequence reads CAWSAPGGAPTEAFF.

Turning to this clone: The DNA ends 3 residues before the CDR3 does, and the rest of the CDR3 is filled in from the germline J gene. This chain links TRBV7-2 with TRBJ1-2; 7 bases match TRBD1. Germline V gene sequence: CDR1 SGHTA, CDR2 FQGNSA. The CDR3 has 15 amino acids. With 1 base clipped from V and 7 bases from J, the junction kept 9 bases outside the gene matches. The sequenced part of the CDR3 DNA is TGTGCCAGCAGCTTAGGAGCACGACAGGGAGGTGGC. It specifies CASSLGARQGGG. The whole CDR3 reads CASSLGARQGGGYTF. Filled out from reference TRBV7-2 and TRBJ1-2, the complete variable domain reads GAGVSQSPSNKVTEKGKDVELRCDPISGHTALYWYRQSLGQGLEFLIYFQGNSAPDKSGLPSDRFSAERTGGSVSTLTIQRTQQEDSAVYLCASSLGARQGGGYTFGSGTRLTVV.

A remark on this clone: The CDR3 end falls 3 residues outside the read, so it is completed with the germline J gene. V and J are TRBV5-1 and TRBJ1-5; D not certain. CDR3 size: 13 residues. Germline V CDR1 and CDR2: SGHRS, YFSETQ. Trimming cost V 5 bases and J 6 bases, with 12 bases left between them. CDR3: CASRPEPSQPQHF. The CDR3 bases that were read are TGCGCCAGCAGGCCCGAGCCCTCTCAGCCC.

Note on this clone: From the germline J gene comes the end of the CDR3, since the read stops 3 residues before it. This chain uses TRBV12-3 or TRBV12-4 with TRBJ2-5; D is perhaps TRBD1 (5 bases). V dropped 3 bases and J dropped 1 base, with 9 bases sitting between them. This CDR3 region has 14 residues. This CDR3 reads CASSFPDTQETQYF. CDR3 DNA (partial): TGTGCCAGCAGTTTCCCGGACACCCAAGAGACC.

CDR3 amino acids: CASSFYLAIREQYF. CDR3 bases read: TGCGCCAGCAGCTTTTATCTCGCTATTCGCGAG. The chain is built from TRBV5-1 and TRBJ2-7; D is ambiguous. The missing CDR3 end, 3 residues past where the read stops, is filled in from the germline J gene. The CDR3 contains 14 residues. With 2 bases removed from V and 6 bases from J, the gap between germline ends came to 15 bases. Germline assignment: CDR1 SGHRS and CDR2 YFSETQ.